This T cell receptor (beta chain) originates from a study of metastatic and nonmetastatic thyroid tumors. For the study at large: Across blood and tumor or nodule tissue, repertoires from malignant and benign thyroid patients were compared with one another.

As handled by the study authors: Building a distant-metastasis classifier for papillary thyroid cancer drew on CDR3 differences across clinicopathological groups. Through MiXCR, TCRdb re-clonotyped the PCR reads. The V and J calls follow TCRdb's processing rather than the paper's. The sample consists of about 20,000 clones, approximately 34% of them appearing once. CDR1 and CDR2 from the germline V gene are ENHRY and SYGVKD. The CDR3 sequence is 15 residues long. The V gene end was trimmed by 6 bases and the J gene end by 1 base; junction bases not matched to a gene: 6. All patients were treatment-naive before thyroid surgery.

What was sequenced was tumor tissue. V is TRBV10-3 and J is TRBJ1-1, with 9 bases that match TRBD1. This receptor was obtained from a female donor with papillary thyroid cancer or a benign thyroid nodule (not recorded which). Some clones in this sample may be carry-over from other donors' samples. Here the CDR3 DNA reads TGTGCCATCAGCAAAAAACAGGGGGCGAACACTGAAGCTTTCTTT. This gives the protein CAISKKQGANTEAFF.